This TCR beta chain was profiled in a study of T cells after yellow fever vaccination. This CDR3 has 14 residues. Trimming shortened V by 4 bases and J by 4 bases, and 12 bases separated the two germline ends. Germline V gene lookup returns CDR1 LGHDT and CDR2 YNNKEL (reference sequence). This clonotype was detected only a few times. TCRdb redid the calling of the 5' RACE reads with MiXCR, one entry per CDR3 protein. Seen here are hundreds of thousands of distinct CDR3 sequences, roughly a sixth observed once, and the top ten hold around 17%. This sequence originates from a man younger than 30 who received the YFV17D yellow fever vaccine. Sequenced here: PBMCs, sampled before the yellow fever booster vaccination. The rearrangement joins TRBV3-1 to TRBJ2-3; D remains ambiguous. The CDR3 region has the DNA TGTGCCAGCAGCCCCCAGGTGGGTCCAGATACGCAGTATTTT. Amino acids: CASSPQVGPDTQYF.